This TCR beta chain comes out of a study of post-analysis software for immune sequencing data. General study results and limits: Several TRBV segments were more frequent in patients than controls; TRBV5-6, TRBV5-1 and TRBV20-1 belonged to this group.

About this clonotype itself: What it binds is not known.

cDNA libraries for TCR beta contained unique molecular identifiers. TCRdb reanalysed the PCR reads using MiXCR and keeps one entry per CDR3 protein. The repertoire holds hundreds of thousands of distinct CDR3 sequences, with about 44% as singletons. The CDR3 has 16 residues. V was shortened by 8 bases and J by 4 bases, with 21 bases between the two germline ends. Sample: blood. The TCR originated in a girl between 5 and 17 years old with multiple sclerosis. This rearrangement joins TRBV12-3 or TRBV12-4 to TRBJ2-1, with D perhaps being TRBD1 or TRBD2 (6 bases each). CDR3 DNA sequence: TGTGCCAGCGGGCCCGGGGGCGCCCGACTTTACAATGAGCAGTTCTTC. It translates to CASGPGGARLYNEQFF.